This TCR beta chain was captured in a study of CD8 T cells in ankylosing spondylitis. Quantitative barcoded 5'-RACE was used to prepare TCR beta libraries. TCRdb re-called the 5' RACE reads through MiXCR, storing one row per CDR3 protein. The table lists 650,000 to 800,000 distinct CDR3 sequences, around 20% of them singletons. Per the germline V gene, CDR1 is DFQATT and CDR2 is SNEGSKA (reference sequence). Trimming left V 1 base short and J 0 bases short, with 6 bases between. The CDR3 runs 13 residues. Overall study findings and caveats: It appeared that ankylosing spondylitis blood was characterized by a TCR beta motif of under ten highly homologous variants. With a CD8+ phenotype, disease-linked clones were relatively rare in peripheral blood. Earlier authors reported some of these motif variants in reactive arthritis synovial fluid and blood. As reported, disease-linked clones showed significant enrichment in matched ankylosing spondylitis synovial fluid.

With respect to this clonotype: Its antigen is not known.

This TCR was sampled from a male donor with ankylosing spondylitis. Sequencing used blood, either unsorted or a sorted T cell fraction (not recorded which). The genes are TRBV20-1 and TRBJ2-5, with D unresolved. The CDR3: CSARGQYQETQYF. The CDR3 DNA follows: TGCAGTGCTAGAGGACAATACCAAGAGACCCAGTACTTC.